The 20 T cell receptor beta chains below all came from one sample that was sequenced in a study of graft-versus-host responses after intestinal transplantation (dated by TCRdb to the early 2020s). The antigens for these receptors are not known. Per the publication, the time point label means: cells obtained before transplantation from donor or recipient. Library generation was performed with the immunoSEQ multiplex PCR assay. TCRdb stores this immuneACCESS table with in-frame sequences only. Part of the clones is absent; in the studies checked, under half of the shortfall reflects unresolved V genes, and no reason is known for the rest. Within this sample are 80,000 to 95,000 clones, with under 95% of them counted one time only. Clones ranked in the top ten supply more than 1.5% of the sample. The sample here was unstimulated CD8+ T cells sorted from spleen or lymph node cells, taken before intestinal transplant. These receptors were obtained from a human donor who received an intestinal transplant.

As to this clone: The same CDR3 arises from other DNA sequences in this sample as well. The chain recombines TRBV7-9 with TRBJ1-2; D is uncertain. The CDR3 covers 13 residues. CDR1 and CDR2 from the germline V gene are SEHNR and FQNEAQ (reference sequence). V was trimmed by 1 base and J by 6 bases, leaving 9 bases between them. The CDR3, as DNA: TGTGCCAGCAGCTTAGGGTCGGGGAATGGCTACACCTTC. This encodes CASSLGSGNGYTF.

The J gene is TRBJ2-7, the V gene TRBV13; D is undetermined. V gave up 0 bases and J gave up 4 bases, with 16 bases separating them. Germline assignment: CDR1 PRHDT and CDR2 FYEKMQ (reference sequence). The CDR3 sequence is 16 residues long. In DNA form, the CDR3 reads TGTGCCAGCAGCTTAGGTCTGTGGCGGTTGAGATACGAGCAGTACTTC. It specifies CASSLGLWRLRYEQYF.

V gene TRBV7-6 combines with J gene TRBJ2-2; D remains unclear. This CDR3 has 12 amino acids. Germline V gives CDR1 SGHVS, CDR2 FNYEAQ. With 2 bases removed from V and 6 bases from J, the gap between germline ends came to 4 bases. The CDR3 coding sequence is TGTGCCAGCAGCTTAAAGCCCGGGGAGCTGTTTTTT. It codes for CASSLKPGELFF.

The rearrangement joins TRBV4-3 to TRBJ2-1; D possibly corresponds to TRBD2 (6 bases). The CDR3 totals 12 residues. Trimming removed 0 bases at V and 9 bases at J, with 6 bases between. From germline, CDR1 is LGHNA and CDR2 YSLEER. The CDR3 DNA sequence: TGCGCCAGCAGCCAAGACGGGGGTGAGCAGTTCTTC. Translating gives CASSQDGGEQFF.

The chain recombines TRBV6-6 with TRBJ2-3; possibly TRBD2 for D (6 bases). Germline CDR1 is MNHNY and CDR2 is SVGAGI (reference sequence). The germline V and J ends were trimmed by 0 bases and 5 bases, with 12 bases remaining between them. The CDR3 sequence is 15 residues long. The CDR3 reads CASSYSAGGLDTQYF. Here the CDR3 DNA reads TGTGCCAGCAGTTACTCGGCCGGAGGGTTAGATACGCAGTATTTT.

This sequence joins TRBV19 and TRBJ1-5; a possible D gene is TRBD1 (5 bases). The CDR3 covers 13 residues. Germline CDR1 is LNHDA and CDR2 is SQIVND (reference sequence). Trimming took off 5 bases at V and 6 bases at J, with 11 bases between the two ends. The CDR3 bases are TGTGCCAGTAGTTGGGGGGAATTTCAGCCCCAGCATTTT. It is translated as CASSWGEFQPQHF. Full variable domain (remainder filled in from reference TRBV19 and TRBJ1-5): DGGITQSPKYLFRKEGQNVTLSCEQNLNHDAMYWYRQDPGQGLRLIYYSQIVNDFQKGDIAEGYSVSREKKESFPLTVTSAQKNPTAFYLCASSWGEFQPQHFGDGTRLSIL.

Written as DNA, the CDR3 is TGTGCCAGCAGTGAAACAGGGTCTGGCTACACCTTC. Translation: CASSETGSGYTF. The chain has TRBV6-1 and TRBJ1-2; TRBD1 is a possible D gene (6 bases). The V gene's germline CDR1 is MNHNS and CDR2 SASEGT. The CDR3 loop spans 12 amino acids. V lost 2 bases to trimming and J lost 7 bases, with 8 bases between them.

The rearrangement uses TRBV6-6 and TRBJ2-7, with 8 bases aligning to TRBD1. The germline V gene has CDR1 MNHNY and CDR2 SVGAGI (reference sequence). Trimming at V came to 4 bases and at J to 5 bases, leaving 7 bases not matched to a gene. The CDR3 loop spans 14 amino acids. The CDR3 is CASSFSVQGDEQYF. The DNA for the CDR3 is TGTGCCAGCAGTTTTTCAGTACAGGGGGACGAGCAGTACTTC.

This rearrangement joins TRBV11-2 to TRBJ2-7, with TRBD1 identical over 8 bases. The junction had 14 bases not matched to a gene; V was cut back by 5 bases and J by 5 bases. The CDR3 is made up of 16 amino acids. Germline V gene data show CDR1 as SGHAT and CDR2 as FQNNGV. The CDR3 DNA reads as TGTGCCAGCAGCCCGACCTGGACAGGGAACCCTAACGAGCAGTACTTC. Translated: CASSPTWTGNPNEQYF.

The genes are TRBV20-1 and TRBJ1-2; D gene unclear. The CDR3 has 11 residues. Per germline, CDR1 DFQATT and CDR2 SNEGSKA (reference sequence). Trimming cost V 3 bases and J 6 bases, with 8 bases left between them. CDR3 sequence: CSARPSDGYTF. DNA of the CDR3: TGCAGTGCTAGGCCGTCGGATGGCTACACCTTC.

This chain links TRBV11-2 with TRBJ1-2, with 11 nucleotides matching TRBD1. The CDR3 contains 15 residues. The V segment lost 4 bases and the J segment 8 bases; nucleotides outside the gene matches: 9. Germline V gives CDR1 SGHAT, CDR2 FQNNGV. The CDR3 region is CASSWTGGERGGYTF. The CDR3 DNA reads as TGTGCCAGCAGCTGGACAGGGGGCGAACGCGGCGGCTACACCTTC. Combining the CDR3 with reference TRBV11-2 and TRBJ1-2 gives the whole variable domain EAGVAQSPRYKIIEKRQSVAFWCNPISGHATLYWYQQILGQGPKLLIQFQNNGVVDDSQLPKDRFSAERLKGVDSTLKIQPAKLEDSAVYLCASSWTGGERGGYTFGSGTRLTVV.

This clone was found a few times. The genes are TRBV7-9 and TRBJ1-1; 7 bases map to TRBD1. Germline lookup yields CDR1 SEHNR and CDR2 FQNEAQ (reference sequence). Unmatched junction bases numbered 7, after V lost 4 bases and J lost 8 bases. The CDR3 spans 13 residues. Written as DNA, the CDR3 is TGTGCCAGCAGCTCTCCCTTGGGACAGGAAGCTTTCTTT. Protein product: CASSSPLGQEAFF.

This clone was recorded only once. The chain combines TRBV29-1 with TRBJ2-1; 8 bases are a match to TRBD1. CDR3 length: 14 residues. Per germline, CDR1 SQVTM and CDR2 ANQGSEA. Losses at the gene ends were 7 bases for V and 4 bases for J; bases not matched to a gene: 9. This CDR3 reads CSAAGTGHYNEQFF. Here the CDR3 DNA reads TGCAGCGCGGCCGGGACAGGTCATTACAATGAGCAGTTCTTC.

The rearrangement uses TRBV27 and TRBJ2-5, with a weak D call TRBD1 (5 bases). Germline V gene sequence: CDR1 MNHEY, CDR2 SMNVEV (reference sequence). V gave up 9 bases and J gave up 5 bases, with 10 bases separating them. There are 11 residues in the CDR3. The CDR3 reads CASGKGETQYF. CDR3 coding DNA: TGTGCCAGTGGAAAGGGGGAGACCCAGTACTTC.

The rearrangement uses TRBV2 and TRBJ2-3; 7 bases match TRBD1. Germline lookup yields CDR1 SNHLY and CDR2 FYNNEI. V lost 2 bases and J lost 2; bases outside the gene matches: 7. CDR3 length: 16 residues. CDR3 residues: CASSERDSSHTDTQYF. The CDR3, as DNA: TGTGCCAGCAGTGAACGGGACAGCTCTCACACAGATACGCAGTATTTT. The full variable domain, completed using reference TRBV2 and TRBJ2-3, is EPEVTQTPSHQVTQMGQEVILRCVPISNHLYFYWYRQILGQKVEFLVSFYNNEISEKSEIFDDQFSVERPDGSNFTLKIRSTKLEDSAMYFCASSERDSSHTDTQYFGPGTRLTVL.

The chain joins TRBV19 to TRBJ2-5, with D perhaps TRBD2 (5 bases). This CDR3 spans 13 amino acids. Germline V gene data show CDR1 as LNHDA and CDR2 as SQIVND (reference sequence). Trimming took off 6 bases at V and 4 bases at J, with 12 bases between the two ends. CDR3 nucleotides: TGTGCCAGTAGGGACCATGGAGGAGAGACCCAGTACTTC. Translated: CASRDHGGETQYF.

The V and J genes are TRBV11-2 and TRBJ2-5; 8 bases fit TRBD1. The germline CDR1 and CDR2 sequences are SGHAT and FQNNGV. Trimming cost V 4 bases and J 4 bases; bases outside gene matches: 11. The CDR3 is 16 amino acids. CDR3 sequence reads: CASSSIRDRPRETQYF. DNA of the CDR3: TGTGCCAGCAGCTCCATCCGGGACAGGCCCAGAGAGACCCAGTACTTC.

The chain combines TRBV19 with TRBJ2-3; 8 bases are shared with TRBD1. The J segment lost 0 bases and the V segment lost 5 bases, leaving 4 bases of the junction unmatched. Germline V gene data show CDR1 as LNHDA and CDR2 as SQIVND (reference sequence). The CDR3 consists of 15 residues. The CDR3, as DNA: TGTGCCAGTAGTCCCCGGACAGGGAGCACAGATACGCAGTATTTT. As protein: CASSPRTGSTDTQYF.

The chain couples TRBV7-9 to TRBJ2-3; D is undetermined. CDR3 length: 14 residues. Looked up from germline, CDR1 is SEHNR and CDR2 is FQNEAQ (reference sequence). V dropped 3 bases and J dropped 10 bases, with 17 bases sitting between them. CDR3 coding DNA: TGTGCCAGCAGCTTGGGCCCTGACGTCTTCCCGCAGTATTTT. Translated: CASSLGPDVFPQYF.

The chain recombines TRBV29-1 with TRBJ1-1; D gene uncertain. The V end lost 3 bases, the J end lost 8 bases, and 13 bases lay between the germline ends. Per the germline V gene, CDR1 is SQVTM and CDR2 is ANQGSEA. This CDR3 is built from 12 residues. The CDR3 region is CSVDWEAPEAFF. CDR3 in DNA: TGCAGCGTTGATTGGGAGGCACCCGAAGCTTTCTTT.